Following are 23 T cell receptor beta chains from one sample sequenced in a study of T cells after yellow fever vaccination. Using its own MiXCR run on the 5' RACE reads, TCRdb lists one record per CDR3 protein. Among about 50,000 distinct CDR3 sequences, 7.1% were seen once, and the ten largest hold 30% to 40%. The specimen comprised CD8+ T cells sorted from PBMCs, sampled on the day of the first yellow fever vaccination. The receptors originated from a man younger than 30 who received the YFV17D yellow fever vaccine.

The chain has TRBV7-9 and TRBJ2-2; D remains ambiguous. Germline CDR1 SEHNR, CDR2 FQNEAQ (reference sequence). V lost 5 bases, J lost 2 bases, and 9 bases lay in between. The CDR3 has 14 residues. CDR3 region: CASSDRQNTGELFF. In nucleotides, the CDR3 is TGTGCCAGCAGCGATCGACAAAACACCGGGGAGCTGTTTTTT.

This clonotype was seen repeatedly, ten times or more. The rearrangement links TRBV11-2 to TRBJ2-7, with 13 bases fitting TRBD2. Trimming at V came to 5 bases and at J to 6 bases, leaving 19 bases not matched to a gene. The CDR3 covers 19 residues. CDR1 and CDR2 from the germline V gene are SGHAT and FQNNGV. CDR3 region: CASSALGLAGVFIYGEQYV. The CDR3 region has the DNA TGTGCCAGCAGCGCTCTCGGACTAGCGGGGGTCTTCATTTACGGCGAGCAGTACGTC.

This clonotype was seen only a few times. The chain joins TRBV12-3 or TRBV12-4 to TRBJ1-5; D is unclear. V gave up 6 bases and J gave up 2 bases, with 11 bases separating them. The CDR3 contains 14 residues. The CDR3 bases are TGTGCCAGCAGGGCAGGTTTCGGCAATCAGCCCCAGCATTTT. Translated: CASRAGFGNQPQHF.

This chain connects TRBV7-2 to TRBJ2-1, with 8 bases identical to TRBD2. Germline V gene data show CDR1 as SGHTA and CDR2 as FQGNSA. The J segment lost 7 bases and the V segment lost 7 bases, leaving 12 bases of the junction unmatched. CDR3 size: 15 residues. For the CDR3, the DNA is TGTGCCAGCACTAGTCACCCCCTAGCGGGTAATGAGCAGTTCTTC. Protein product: CASTSHPLAGNEQFF.

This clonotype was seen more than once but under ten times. The CDR3 is CASSQVRGASYNEQFF. CDR3 nucleotide sequence: TGCGCCAGCAGCCAAGTAAGGGGGGCCTCCTACAATGAGCAGTTCTTC. The chain is built from TRBV4-1 and TRBJ2-1; D possibly uses TRBD1 or TRBD2 (6 bases each). CDR3 length: 16 residues. The germline gives CDR1 MGHRA, CDR2 YSYEKL. V was cut by 1 base and J by 0 bases, with 10 bases left in between.

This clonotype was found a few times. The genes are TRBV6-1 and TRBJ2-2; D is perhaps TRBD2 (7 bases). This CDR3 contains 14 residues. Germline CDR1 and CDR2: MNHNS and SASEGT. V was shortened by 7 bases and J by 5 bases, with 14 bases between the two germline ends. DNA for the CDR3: TGTGCCAGCACAGACGGGGGGCGGACCGGGGAGCTGTTTTTT. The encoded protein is CASTDGGRTGELFF.

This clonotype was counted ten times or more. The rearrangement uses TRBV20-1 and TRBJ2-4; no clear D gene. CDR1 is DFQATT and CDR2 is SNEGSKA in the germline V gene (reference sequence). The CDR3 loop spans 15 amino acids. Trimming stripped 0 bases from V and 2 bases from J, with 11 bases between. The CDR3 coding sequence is TGCAGTGCTAGAGATAGGACCGTCTCCAAAAACATTCAGTACTTC. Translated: CSARDRTVSKNIQYF.

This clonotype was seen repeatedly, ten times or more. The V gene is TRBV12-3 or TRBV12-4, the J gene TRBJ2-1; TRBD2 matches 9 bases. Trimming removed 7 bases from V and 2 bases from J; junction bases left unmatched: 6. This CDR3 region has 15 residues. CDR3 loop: CASTQTSGPYNEQFF. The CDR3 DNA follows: TGTGCCAGCACCCAGACTAGCGGACCCTACAATGAGCAGTTCTTC.

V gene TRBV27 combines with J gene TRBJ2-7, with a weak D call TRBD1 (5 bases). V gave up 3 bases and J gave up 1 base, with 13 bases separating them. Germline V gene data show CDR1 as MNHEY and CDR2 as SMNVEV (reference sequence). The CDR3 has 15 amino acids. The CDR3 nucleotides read TGTGCCAGCAGTTTTCGACAGCGACCTTCCTACGAGCAGTACTTC. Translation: CASSFRQRPSYEQYF.

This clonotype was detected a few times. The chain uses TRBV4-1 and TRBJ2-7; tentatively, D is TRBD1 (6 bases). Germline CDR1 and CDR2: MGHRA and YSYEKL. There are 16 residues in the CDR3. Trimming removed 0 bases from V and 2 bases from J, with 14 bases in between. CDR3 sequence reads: CASSQEGGRGTYEQYF. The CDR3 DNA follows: TGCGCCAGCAGCCAAGAAGGGGGAAGAGGGACCTACGAGCAGTACTTC.

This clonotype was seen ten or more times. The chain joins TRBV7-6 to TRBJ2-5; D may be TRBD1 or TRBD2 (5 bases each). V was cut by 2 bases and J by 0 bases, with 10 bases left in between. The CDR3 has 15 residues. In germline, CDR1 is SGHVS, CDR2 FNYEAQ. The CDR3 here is CASSLFPGHQETQYF. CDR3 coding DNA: TGTGCCAGCAGCTTATTTCCGGGACACCAAGAGACCCAGTACTTC.

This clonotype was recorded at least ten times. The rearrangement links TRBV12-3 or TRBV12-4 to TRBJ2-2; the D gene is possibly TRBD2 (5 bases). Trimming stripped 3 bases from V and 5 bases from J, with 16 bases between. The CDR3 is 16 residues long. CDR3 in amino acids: CASSFPAEVSTGELFF. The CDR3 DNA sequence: TGTGCCAGCAGTTTTCCGGCGGAGGTCTCAACCGGGGAGCTGTTTTTT.

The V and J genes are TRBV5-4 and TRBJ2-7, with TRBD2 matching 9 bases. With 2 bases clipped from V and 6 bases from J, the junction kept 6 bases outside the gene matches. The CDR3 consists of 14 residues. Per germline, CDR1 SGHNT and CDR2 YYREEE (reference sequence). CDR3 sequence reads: CASSFGGGAVEQYF. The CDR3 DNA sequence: TGTGCCAGCAGCTTTGGCGGGGGGGCCGTCGAGCAGTACTTC.

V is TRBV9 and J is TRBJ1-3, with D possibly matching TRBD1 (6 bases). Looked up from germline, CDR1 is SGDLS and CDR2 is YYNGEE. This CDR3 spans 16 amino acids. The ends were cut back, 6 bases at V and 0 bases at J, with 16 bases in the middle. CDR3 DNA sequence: TGTGCCAGCACCGGACAGACTGGGGACTCTGGAAACACCATATATTTT. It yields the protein CASTGQTGDSGNTIYF. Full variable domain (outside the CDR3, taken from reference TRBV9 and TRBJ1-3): DSGVTQTPKHLITATGQRVTLRCSPRSGDLSVYWYQQSLDQGLQFLIQYYNGEERAKGNILERFSAQQFPDLHSELNLSSLELGDSALYFCASTGQTGDSGNTIYFGEGSWLTVV.

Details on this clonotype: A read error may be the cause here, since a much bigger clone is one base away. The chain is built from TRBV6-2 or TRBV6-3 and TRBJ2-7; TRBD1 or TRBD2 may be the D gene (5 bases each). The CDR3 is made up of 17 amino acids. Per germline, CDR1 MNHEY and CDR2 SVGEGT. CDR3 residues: CATSYARDRSFHYEQYF. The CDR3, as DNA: TGTGCCACCAGTTACGCTCGGGACCGTTCTTTCCATTACGAGCAGTACTTC.

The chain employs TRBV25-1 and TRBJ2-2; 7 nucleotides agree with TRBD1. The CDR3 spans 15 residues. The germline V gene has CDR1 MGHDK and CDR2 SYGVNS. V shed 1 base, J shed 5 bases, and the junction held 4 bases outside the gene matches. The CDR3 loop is CASSELAGGTGELFF. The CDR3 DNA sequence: TGTGCCAGCAGTGAATTGGCAGGGGGTACCGGGGAGCTGTTTTTT.

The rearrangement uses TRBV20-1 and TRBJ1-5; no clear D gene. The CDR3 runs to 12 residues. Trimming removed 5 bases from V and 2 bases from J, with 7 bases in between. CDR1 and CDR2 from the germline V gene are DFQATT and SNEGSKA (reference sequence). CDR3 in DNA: TGCAGTGCTGTCCAGGGCAATCAGCCCCAGCATTTT. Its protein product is CSAVQGNQPQHF.

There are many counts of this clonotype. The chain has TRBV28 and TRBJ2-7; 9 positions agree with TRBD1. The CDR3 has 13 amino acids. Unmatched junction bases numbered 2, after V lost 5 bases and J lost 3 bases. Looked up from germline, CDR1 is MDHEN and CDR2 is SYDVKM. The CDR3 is CASSDRGGYEQYV. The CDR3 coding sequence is TGTGCCAGCAGTGACAGGGGGGGCTACGAGCAGTACGTC.

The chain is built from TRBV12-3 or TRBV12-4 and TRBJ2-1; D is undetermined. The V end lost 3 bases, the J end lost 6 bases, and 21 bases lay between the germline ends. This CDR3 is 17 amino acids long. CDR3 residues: CASSFGLNLHTPNEQFF. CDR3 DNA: TGTGCCAGCAGTTTTGGCCTAAATCTACACACTCCCAATGAGCAGTTCTTC.

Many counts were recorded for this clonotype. The CDR3 is CASRGDRGSGDTQYF. CDR3 nucleotide sequence: TGTGCCAGCAGGGGGGACAGGGGATCCGGGGATACGCAGTATTTT. The genes are TRBV2 and TRBJ2-3, with 10 nucleotides matching TRBD1. The J segment lost 6 bases and the V segment lost 6 bases, leaving 9 bases of the junction unmatched. The CDR3 runs to 15 residues. Germline values: CDR1 SNHLY, CDR2 FYNNEI.

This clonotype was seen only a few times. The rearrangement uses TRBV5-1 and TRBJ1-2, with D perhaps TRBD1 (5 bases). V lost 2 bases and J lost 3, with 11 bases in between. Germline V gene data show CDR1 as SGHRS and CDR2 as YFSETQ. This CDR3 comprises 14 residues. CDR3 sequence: CASSFAGHDYGYTF. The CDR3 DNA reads TGCGCCAGCAGCTTCGCAGGGCATGACTATGGCTACACCTTC.

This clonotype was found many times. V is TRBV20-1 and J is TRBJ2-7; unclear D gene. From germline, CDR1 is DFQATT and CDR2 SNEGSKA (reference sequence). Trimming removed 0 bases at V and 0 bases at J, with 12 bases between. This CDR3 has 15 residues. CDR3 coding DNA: TGCAGTGCTAGAGATCGGAAGAAGAGCTCCTACGAGCAGTACTTC. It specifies CSARDRKKSSYEQYF.

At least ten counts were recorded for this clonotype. As DNA, the CDR3 is TGTGCCAGCAGCTTAGCCACCAGGGCGGATACGCAGTATTTT. Its protein product is CASSLATRADTQYF. This chain uses TRBV7-6 with TRBJ2-3; D perhaps matches TRBD1 (5 bases). Germline CDR1 is SGHVS and CDR2 is FNYEAQ. The CDR3 loop spans 14 amino acids. Between the trimmed V and J ends, which lost 0 bases and 6 bases, there was a span of 10 bases.